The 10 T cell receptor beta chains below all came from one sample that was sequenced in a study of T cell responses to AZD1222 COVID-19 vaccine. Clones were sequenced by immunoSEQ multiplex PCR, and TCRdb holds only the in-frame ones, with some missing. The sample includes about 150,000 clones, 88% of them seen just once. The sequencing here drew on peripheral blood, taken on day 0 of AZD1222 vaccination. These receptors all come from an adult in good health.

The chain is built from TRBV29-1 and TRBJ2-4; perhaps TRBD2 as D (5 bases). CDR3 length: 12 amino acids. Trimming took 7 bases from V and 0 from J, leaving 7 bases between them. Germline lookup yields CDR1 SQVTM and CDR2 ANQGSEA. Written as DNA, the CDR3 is TGCAGCGCGAGGGTAGCCAAAAACATTCAGTACTTC. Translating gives CSARVAKNIQYF.

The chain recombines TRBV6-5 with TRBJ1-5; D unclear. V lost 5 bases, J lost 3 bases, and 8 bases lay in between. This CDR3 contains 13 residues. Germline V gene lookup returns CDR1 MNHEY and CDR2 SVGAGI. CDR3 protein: CASSRTSNQPQHF. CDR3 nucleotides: TGTGCCAGCAGTCGTACTTCCAATCAGCCCCAGCATTTT.

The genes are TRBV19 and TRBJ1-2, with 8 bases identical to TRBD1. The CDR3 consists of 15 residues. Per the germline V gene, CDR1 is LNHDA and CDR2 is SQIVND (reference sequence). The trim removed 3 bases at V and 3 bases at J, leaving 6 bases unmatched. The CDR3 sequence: CASSMGQVADYGYTF. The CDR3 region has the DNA TGTGCCAGTAGTATGGGACAGGTTGCGGACTATGGCTACACCTTC. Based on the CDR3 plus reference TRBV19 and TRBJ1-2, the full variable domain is DGGITQSPKYLFRKEGQNVTLSCEQNLNHDAMYWYRQDPGQGLRLIYYSQIVNDFQKGDIAEGYSVSREKKESFPLTVTSAQKNPTAFYLCASSMGQVADYGYTFGSGTRLTVV.

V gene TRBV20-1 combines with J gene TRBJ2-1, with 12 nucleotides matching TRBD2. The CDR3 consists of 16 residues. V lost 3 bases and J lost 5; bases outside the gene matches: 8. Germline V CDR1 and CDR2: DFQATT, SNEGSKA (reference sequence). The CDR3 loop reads CSASPTSGSRNNEQFF. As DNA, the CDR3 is TGCAGTGCTAGTCCGACTAGCGGGAGTAGGAACAATGAGCAGTTCTTC.

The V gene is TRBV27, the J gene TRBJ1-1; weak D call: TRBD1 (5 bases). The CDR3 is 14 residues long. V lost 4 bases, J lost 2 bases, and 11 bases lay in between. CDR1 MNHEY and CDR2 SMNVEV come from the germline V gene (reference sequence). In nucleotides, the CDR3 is TGTGCCAGCAGTTGGAGAGGGGCAAACACTGAAGCTTTCTTT. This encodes CASSWRGANTEAFF.

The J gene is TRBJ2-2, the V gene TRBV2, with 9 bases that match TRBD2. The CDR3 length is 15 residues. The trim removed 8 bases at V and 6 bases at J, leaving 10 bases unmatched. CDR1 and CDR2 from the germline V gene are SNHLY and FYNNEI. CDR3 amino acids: CASSPSGVTPGELFF. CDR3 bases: TGTGCCAGCTCCCCTAGCGGGGTCACCCCCGGGGAGCTGTTTTTT.

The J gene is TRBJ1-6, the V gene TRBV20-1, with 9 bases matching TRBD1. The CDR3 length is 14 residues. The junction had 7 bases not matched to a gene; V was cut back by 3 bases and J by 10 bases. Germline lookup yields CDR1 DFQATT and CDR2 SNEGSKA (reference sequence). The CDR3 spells CSASRGQGWSPLHF. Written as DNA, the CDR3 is TGCAGTGCTAGTCGGGGACAGGGATGGTCACCCCTCCACTTT.

In DNA form, the CDR3 reads TGTGCCAGCAGTTTCGGACTCAAAACATTCGTGGAGCAGTACTTC. As protein: CASSFGLKTFVEQYF. The chain uses TRBV6-2 or TRBV6-3 and TRBJ2-7; maybe TRBD2 (5 bases). The CDR3 has 15 residues. V was cut by 4 bases and J by 7 bases, with 20 bases left in between. The germline V gene has CDR1 MNHEY and CDR2 SVGEGT.

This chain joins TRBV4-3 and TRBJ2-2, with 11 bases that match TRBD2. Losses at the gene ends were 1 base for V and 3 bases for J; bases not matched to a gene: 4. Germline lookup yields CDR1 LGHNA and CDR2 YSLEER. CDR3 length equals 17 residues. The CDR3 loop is CASSQGASGRYTGELFF. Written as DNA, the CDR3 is TGCGCCAGCAGCCAAGGAGCTAGCGGGAGGTACACCGGGGAGCTGTTTTTT.

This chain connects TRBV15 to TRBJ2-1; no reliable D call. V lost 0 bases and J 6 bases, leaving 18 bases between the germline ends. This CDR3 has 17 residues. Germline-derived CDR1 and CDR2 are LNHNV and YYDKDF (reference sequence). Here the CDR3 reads CATSREIGRRLLNEQFF. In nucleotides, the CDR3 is TGTGCCACCAGCAGAGAAATCGGACGTAGACTTCTCAATGAGCAGTTCTTC.